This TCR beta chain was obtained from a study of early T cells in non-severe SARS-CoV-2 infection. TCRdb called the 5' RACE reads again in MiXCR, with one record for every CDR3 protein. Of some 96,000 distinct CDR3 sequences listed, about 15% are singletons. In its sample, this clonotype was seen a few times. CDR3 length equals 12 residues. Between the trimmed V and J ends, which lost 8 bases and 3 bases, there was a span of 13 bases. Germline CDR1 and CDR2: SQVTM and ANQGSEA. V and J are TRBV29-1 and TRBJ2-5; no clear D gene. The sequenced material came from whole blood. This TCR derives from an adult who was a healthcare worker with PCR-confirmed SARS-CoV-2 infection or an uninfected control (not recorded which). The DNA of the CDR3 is TGCAGCTACGCCAGGCCGGAAGAGACCCAGTACTTC. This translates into CSYARPEETQYF. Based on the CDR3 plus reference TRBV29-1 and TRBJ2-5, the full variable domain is SAVISQKPSRDICQRGTSLTIQCQVDSQVTMMFWYRQQPGQSLTLIATANQGSEATYESGFVIDKFPISRPNLTFSTLTVSNMSPEDSSIYLCSYARPEETQYFGPGTRLLVL.